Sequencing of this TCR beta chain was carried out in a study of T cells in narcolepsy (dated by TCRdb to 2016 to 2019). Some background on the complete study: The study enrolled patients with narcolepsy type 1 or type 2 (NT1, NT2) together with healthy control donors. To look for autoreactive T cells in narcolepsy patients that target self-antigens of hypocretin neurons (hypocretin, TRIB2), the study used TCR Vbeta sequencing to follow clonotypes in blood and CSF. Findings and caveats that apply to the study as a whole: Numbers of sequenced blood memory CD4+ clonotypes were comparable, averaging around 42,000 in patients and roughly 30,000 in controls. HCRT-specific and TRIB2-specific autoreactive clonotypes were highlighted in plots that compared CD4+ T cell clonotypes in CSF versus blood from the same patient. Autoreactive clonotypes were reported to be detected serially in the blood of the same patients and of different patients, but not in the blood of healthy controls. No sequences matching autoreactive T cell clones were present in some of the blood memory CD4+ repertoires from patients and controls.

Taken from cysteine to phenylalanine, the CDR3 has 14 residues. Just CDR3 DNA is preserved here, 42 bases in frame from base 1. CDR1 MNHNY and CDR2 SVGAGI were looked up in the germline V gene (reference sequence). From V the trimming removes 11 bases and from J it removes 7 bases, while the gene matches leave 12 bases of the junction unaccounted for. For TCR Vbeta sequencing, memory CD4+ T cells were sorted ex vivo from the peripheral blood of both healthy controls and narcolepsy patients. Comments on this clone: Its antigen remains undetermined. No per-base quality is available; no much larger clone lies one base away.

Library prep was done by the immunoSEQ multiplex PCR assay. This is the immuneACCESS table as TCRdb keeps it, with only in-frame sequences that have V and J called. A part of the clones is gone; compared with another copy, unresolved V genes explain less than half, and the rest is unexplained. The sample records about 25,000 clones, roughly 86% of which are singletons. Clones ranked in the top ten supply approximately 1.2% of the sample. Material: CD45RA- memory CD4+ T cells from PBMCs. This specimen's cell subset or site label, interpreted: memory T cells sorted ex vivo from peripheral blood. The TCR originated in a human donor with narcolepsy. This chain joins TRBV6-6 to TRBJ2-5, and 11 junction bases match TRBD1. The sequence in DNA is TGTGCCGGGACAGGACAGGGGGCTAGGGGGACCCAGTACTTC. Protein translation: CAGTGQGARGTQYF.